The 12 T cell receptor beta chains given below trace back to one sample, sequenced in a study of CD8 T cells in ankylosing spondylitis. TCRdb redid the calling of the 5' RACE reads with MiXCR, one entry per CDR3 protein. The sample holds 300,000 to 400,000 distinct CDR3 sequences, 20% to 25% seen once. Material: blood, either unsorted or a sorted T cell fraction (not recorded which). These receptors were taken from a male donor with ankylosing spondylitis or in good health (not recorded which).

This clonotype was seen at least ten times. This CDR3 is CSARGTGGIYEQYF. In DNA, the CDR3 is TGCAGTGCTAGAGGGACAGGGGGCATCTACGAGCAGTACTTC. V gene TRBV20-1 combines with J gene TRBJ2-7, with 11 bases fitting TRBD1. Looked up from germline, CDR1 is DFQATT and CDR2 is SNEGSKA (reference sequence). The ends lost 1 base at V and 3 bases at J; junction bases unmatched: 2. The CDR3 is 14 residues long.

This clonotype has more than one count but fewer than ten. The chain combines TRBV25-1 with TRBJ2-2, with D possibly matching TRBD2 (6 bases). The CDR3 sequence is 17 residues long. Germline CDR1 MGHDK, CDR2 SYGVNS. V was clipped by 1 base and J by 1 base, with 13 bases between them. The CDR3 protein is CASSEFSPSVNTGELFF. The CDR3 region has the DNA TGTGCCAGCAGTGAATTTAGTCCTAGCGTGAACACCGGGGAGCTGTTTTTT.

This clonotype turned up a few times. The CDR3 DNA reads as TGCAGCGTTGACGAGGGGAAGGGCACCGGGGAGCTGTTTTTT. Protein product: CSVDEGKGTGELFF. This sequence joins TRBV29-1 and TRBJ2-2; D possibly matches TRBD1 or TRBD2 (5 bases each). The CDR3 consists of 14 residues. CDR1 is SQVTM and CDR2 is ANQGSEA in the germline V gene. The V gene lost 3 bases and the J gene lost 4 bases, with 12 bases spanning the gap.

The genes are TRBV4-2 and TRBJ2-1; 13 nucleotides agree with TRBD2. Germline-derived CDR1 and CDR2 are LGHNA and YNFKEQ. V lost 2 bases and J lost 0; bases outside the gene matches: 4. The CDR3 spans 18 residues. This CDR3 is CASSQPGLAGYSYNEQFF. The CDR3 DNA follows: TGTGCCAGCAGCCAACCGGGACTAGCGGGGTACTCCTACAATGAGCAGTTCTTC.

This clonotype was counted a few times. J is TRBJ2-1 and V is TRBV5-1, with TRBD2 matching over 7 bases. The CDR3 extends over 14 amino acids. Germline values: CDR1 SGHRS, CDR2 YFSETQ. V lost 6 bases to trimming and J lost 2 bases; unmatched junction nucleotides: 5. CDR3 DNA sequence: TGCGCCAGCAAAAGGGAGGGTCCCTACAATGAGCAGTTCTTC. Translation gives CASKREGPYNEQFF.

This clonotype has just a few counts. J is TRBJ2-7 and V is TRBV2; D is ambiguous. This CDR3 comprises 13 residues. Trimming removed 0 bases from V and 2 bases from J, with 5 bases in between. The V gene's germline CDR1 is SNHLY and CDR2 FYNNEI. CDR3 in DNA: TGTGCCAGCAGTGAAGCCACCCCCTACGAGCAGTACTTC. Amino acid sequence: CASSEATPYEQYF.

This clonotype has just a few counts. An end of the junction does not agree with germline; a read error may underlie this. CDR3 in DNA: TGCGGTACAGGGAGCGCCGGGGAGCTGTTTTTT. This codes for CGTGSAGELFF. V usage is TRBV27 and J usage is TRBJ2-2; a weak D match, TRBD1 (6 bases). CDR1 and CDR2 (germline): MNHEY, SMNVEV (reference sequence). This CDR3 region has 11 residues.

Ten or more counts support this clonotype. One end of the junction fails to match germline, which may point to a read error. This chain connects TRBV12-3 or TRBV12-4 to TRBJ2-1; D perhaps matches TRBD2 (6 bases). This CDR3 is built from 12 residues. In DNA form, the CDR3 reads TGTGCCAGCAGCCCGGACTACCATGAGCAGTTCTTC. It specifies CASSPDYHEQFF.

This clonotype was counted only a few times. V and J are TRBV6-6 and TRBJ2-3; D may match TRBD1 or TRBD2 (5 bases each). The length of the CDR3 is 13 residues. The V end was cut by 6 bases, the J end by 5 bases, with 12 bases between. Germline assignment: CDR1 MNHNY and CDR2 SVGAGI (reference sequence). The DNA for the CDR3 is TGTGCCAGCAGGGGGGTCTCGGGAGATACGCAGTATTTT. This codes for CASRGVSGDTQYF.

This clonotype turned up a few times. The chain couples TRBV9 to TRBJ1-2; TRBD1 matches at 9 bases. The germline gives CDR1 SGDLS, CDR2 YYNGEE. This CDR3 has 18 residues. V lost 0 bases and J lost 1; bases outside the gene matches: 10. The CDR3 protein is CASSVEGQGRDYNYGYTF. In DNA form, the CDR3 reads TGTGCCAGCAGCGTAGAGGGACAGGGTCGCGATTATAACTATGGCTACACCTTC.

This clonotype occurred once. The rearrangement uses TRBV24-1 and TRBJ2-1; D remains unclear. V was clipped by 3 bases and J by 8 bases, with 7 bases between them. The CDR3 is made up of 12 amino acids. Germline-derived CDR1 and CDR2 are KGHDR and SFDVKD. CDR3 residues: CATSDLGYEQFF. CDR3 sequence (DNA): TGTGCCACCAGTGATCTAGGCTATGAGCAGTTCTTC.

This chain connects TRBV7-6 to TRBJ2-3; D gene ambiguous. Germline values: CDR1 SGHVS, CDR2 FNYEAQ. Trimming took off 6 bases at V and 6 bases at J, with 13 bases between the two ends. The CDR3 sequence is 13 residues long. The CDR3 loop is CASSFGPLDTQYF. The CDR3 DNA reads TGTGCCAGCAGTTTTGGACCCCTTGATACGCAGTATTTT. Full variable domain (remainder filled in from reference TRBV7-6 and TRBJ2-3): GAGVSQSPRYKVTKRGQDVALRCDPISGHVSLYWYRQALGQGPEFLTYFNYEAQQDKSGLPNDRFSAERPEGSISTLTIQRTEQRDSAMYRCASSFGPLDTQYFGPGTRLTVL.